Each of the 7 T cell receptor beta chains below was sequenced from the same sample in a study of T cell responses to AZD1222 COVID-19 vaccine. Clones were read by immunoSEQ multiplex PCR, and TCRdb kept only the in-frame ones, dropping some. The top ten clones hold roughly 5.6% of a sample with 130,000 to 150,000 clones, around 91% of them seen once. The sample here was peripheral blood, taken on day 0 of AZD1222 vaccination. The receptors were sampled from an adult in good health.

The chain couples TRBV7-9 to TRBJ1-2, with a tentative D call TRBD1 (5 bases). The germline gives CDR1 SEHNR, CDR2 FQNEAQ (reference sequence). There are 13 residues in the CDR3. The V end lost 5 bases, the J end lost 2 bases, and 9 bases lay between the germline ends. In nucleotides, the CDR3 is TGTGCCAGCAGCCGGGACGTGAACTATGGCTACACCTTC. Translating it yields CASSRDVNYGYTF.

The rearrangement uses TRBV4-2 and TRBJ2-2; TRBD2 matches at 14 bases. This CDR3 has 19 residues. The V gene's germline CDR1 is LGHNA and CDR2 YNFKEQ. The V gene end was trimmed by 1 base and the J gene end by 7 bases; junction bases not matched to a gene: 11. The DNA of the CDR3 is TGTGCCAGCAGCCAAGTCATCGGACTAGCGGGAGGTTACGGCGGGGAGCTGTTTTTT. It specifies CASSQVIGLAGGYGGELFF.

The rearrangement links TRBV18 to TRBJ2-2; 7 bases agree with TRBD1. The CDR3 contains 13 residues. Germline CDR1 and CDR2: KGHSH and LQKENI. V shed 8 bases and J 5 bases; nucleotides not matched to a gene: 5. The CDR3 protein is CASARQGTGELFF. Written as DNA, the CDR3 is TGTGCCAGCGCCCGACAGGGAACCGGGGAGCTGTTTTTT.

The CDR3 region is CVEPLGPGELFF. DNA of the CDR3: TGTGTTGAACCCCTCGGCCCCGGGGAGCTGTTTTTT. The chain employs TRBV15 and TRBJ2-2; no definite D call. The germline CDR1 and CDR2 sequences are LNHNV and YYDKDF (reference sequence). There are 12 residues in the CDR3.

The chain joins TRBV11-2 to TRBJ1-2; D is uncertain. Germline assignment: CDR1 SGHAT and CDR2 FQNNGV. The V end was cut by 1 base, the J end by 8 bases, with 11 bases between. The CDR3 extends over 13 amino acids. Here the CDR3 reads CASSLVASAGYTF. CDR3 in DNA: TGTGCCAGCAGCTTAGTGGCCTCTGCCGGCTACACCTTC.

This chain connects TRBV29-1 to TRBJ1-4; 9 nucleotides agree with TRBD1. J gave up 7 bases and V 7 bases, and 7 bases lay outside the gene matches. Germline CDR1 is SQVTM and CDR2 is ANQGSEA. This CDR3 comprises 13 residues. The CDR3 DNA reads TGCAGCGCCGGGACAGGGTCTTCTGAAAAACTGTTTTTT. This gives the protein CSAGTGSSEKLFF.

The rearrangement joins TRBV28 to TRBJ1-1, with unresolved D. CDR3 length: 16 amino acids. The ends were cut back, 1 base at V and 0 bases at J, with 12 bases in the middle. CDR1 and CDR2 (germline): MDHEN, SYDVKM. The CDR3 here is CASSLFRYPMNTEAFF. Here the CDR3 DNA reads TGTGCCAGCAGTTTATTCCGGTATCCCATGAACACTGAAGCTTTCTTT.